These 31 T cell receptor beta chains came from one sample sequenced in a study of identical twins (dated by TCRdb to the mid-2010s). Library preparation was by 5' RACE. Sequencing used an Illumina HiSeq 2000. TCRdb itself trimmed the public reads at Q25 with fastp, ran MiXCR and retained productive beta chains. Here each entry gathers all rows of one CDR3 protein and keeps the most common genes and DNA. This sample gives hundreds of thousands of distinct CDR3 sequences in total; 5.5% to 6.5% of them show up just once. The ten largest account for roughly 1.8% of the sample. The material sequenced was naive T cells sorted from blood. The cell subset or site label on this specimen signifies: cells isolated with a human naive T-cell isolation kit. Every receptor here comes from a young man in good health.

This clonotype showed up many times. Here the CDR3 reads CASRVLPEIHNEQFF. CDR3 bases: TGTGCCAGCAGAGTCCTACCCGAAATACACAATGAGCAGTTCTTC. The gene calls are TRBV12-3 or TRBV12-4 and TRBJ2-1, with D hard to call. V was shortened by 6 bases and J by 5 bases, with 17 bases between the two germline ends. This CDR3 has 15 residues.

This clonotype has at least ten counts. CDR3 nucleotides: TGTGCCAGCAGCCCACGGGGAGGCGGTAACACCGGGGAGCTGTTTTTT. Protein: CASSPRGGGNTGELFF. The chain recombines TRBV28 with TRBJ2-2, with TRBD2 as a possible D gene (6 bases). CDR1 is MDHEN, CDR2 SYDVKM, per germline. Trimming took off 6 bases at V and 2 bases at J, with 16 bases between the two ends. CDR3 size: 16 residues.

The table lists this clonotype with a few counts. The rearrangement links TRBV12-3 or TRBV12-4 to TRBJ2-3; no clear D. This CDR3 spans 16 amino acids. Trimming pared 6 bases from V and 2 bases from J, leaving 18 bases between. DNA of the CDR3: TGTGCCAGCAGGGTAAATCCGGAGCGCGTCACAGATACGCAGTATTTT. Translated: CASRVNPERVTDTQYF.

This clonotype occurred a few times. CDR3 DNA: TGTGCCAGCAGCGTAGAGATACGCGGGAAGGGTAATGAGCAGTTCTTC. It is translated as CASSVEIRGKGNEQFF. The chain recombines TRBV9 with TRBJ2-1, with a possible D match to TRBD2 (6 bases). Trimming took off 0 bases at V and 7 bases at J, with 17 bases between the two ends. From germline, CDR1 is SGDLS and CDR2 YYNGEE. This CDR3 has 16 amino acids.

This clonotype was detected only a few times. The chain couples TRBV11-2 to TRBJ2-7, with D unclear. CDR1 SGHAT and CDR2 FQNNGV come from the germline V gene. The CDR3 contains 11 residues. Trimming took off 5 bases at V and 5 bases at J, with 7 bases between the two ends. The CDR3 DNA sequence: TGTGCCAGCAGCCCGGCCAACGAGCAGTACTTC. Its protein product is CASSPANEQYF.

This clonotype was detected ten times or more. The CDR3 region is CASSQVLAAYNEQFF. The CDR3 DNA reads as TGCGCCAGCAGCCAAGTATTAGCGGCGTACAATGAGCAGTTCTTC. J is TRBJ2-1 and V is TRBV4-3, with a tentative D call TRBD2 (6 bases). Per the germline V gene, CDR1 is LGHNA and CDR2 is YSLEER. V was shortened by 1 base and J by 4 bases, with 11 bases between the two germline ends. The CDR3 contains 15 residues.

This clonotype was counted ten times or more. This sequence joins TRBV4-3 and TRBJ2-1; possibly TRBD2 for D (6 bases). V lost 0 bases to trimming and J lost 10 bases, with 19 bases between them. The germline V gene encodes CDR1 LGHNA and CDR2 YSLEER. The CDR3 contains 16 residues. CDR3 sequence: CASSQDPASGASEQFF. The CDR3 coding sequence is TGCGCCAGCAGCCAAGATCCGGCTTCGGGAGCGTCGGAGCAGTTCTTC.

About this clonotype itself: A read error is possible here, since a much larger clone lies one base away. The CDR3 does not end in the conserved phenylalanine or tryptophan, so this is likely a read error. The chain is built from TRBV5-1 and TRBJ2-3, with TRBD2 identical over 7 bases. Germline V gives CDR1 SGHRS, CDR2 YFSETQ. With 1 base clipped from V and 2 bases from J, the junction kept 4 bases outside the gene matches. The CDR3 runs 15 residues. The CDR3 bases are TGCGCCAGCAGCTTGTCTAGCGGTTTCACAGATACGCAGTATTAT. Protein sequence: CASSLSSGFTDTQYY.

This clonotype came up a few times. V gene TRBV5-1 combines with J gene TRBJ2-5, with D uncertain. V was shortened by 0 bases and J by 1 base, with 13 bases between the two germline ends. Germline CDR1 SGHRS, CDR2 YFSETQ. The CDR3 has 16 amino acids. CDR3 nucleotides: TGCGCCAGCAGCTTGGGCGCCTGGCAGATCCAAGAGACCCAGTACTTC. Encoded protein: CASSLGAWQIQETQYF.

This chain connects TRBV18 to TRBJ2-7; D uncertain. The germline gives CDR1 KGHSH, CDR2 LQKENI. This CDR3 is built from 12 residues. Trimming removed 4 bases at V and 2 bases at J, with 6 bases between. The CDR3 spells CASSLIPYEQYF. In DNA, the CDR3 is TGTGCCAGCTCACTCATACCCTACGAGCAGTACTTC.

The CDR3 DNA reads TGCGCCAGCAGCTTCAATGACAGGGGCGAGCAGTACTTC. Translated, it gives CASSFNDRGEQYF. The chain joins TRBV5-1 to TRBJ2-7, with TRBD1 matching over 8 bases. Germline V CDR1 and CDR2: SGHRS, YFSETQ. The CDR3 is made up of 13 amino acids. V shed 2 bases and J 6 bases; nucleotides not matched to a gene: 4.

This clonotype has only a few counts. The chain links TRBV7-9 to TRBJ1-5, with D unclear. CDR1 is SEHNR and CDR2 is FQNEAQ in the germline V gene (reference sequence). This CDR3 contains 13 residues. The V end was cut by 1 base, the J end by 8 bases, with 9 bases between. The CDR3 coding sequence is TGTGCCAGCAGCTTAGTAGATTGGGAGCCCCAGCATTTT. This encodes CASSLVDWEPQHF.

CDR3 DNA sequence: TGCGCCAGCAGCCTTCCGGACAGGGGGACAGCCAAAAACATTCAGTACTTC. As protein: CASSLPDRGTAKNIQYF. The chain joins TRBV5-1 to TRBJ2-4; TRBD1 matches at 10 bases. The CDR3 is 17 residues long. From germline, CDR1 is SGHRS and CDR2 YFSETQ. Trimming removed 4 bases from V and 0 bases from J; junction bases left unmatched: 7.

This clonotype was counted at least ten times. The V gene is TRBV6-1, the J gene TRBJ2-3, with TRBD2 matching over 10 bases. The J segment lost 0 bases and the V segment lost 6 bases, leaving 9 bases of the junction unmatched. From germline, CDR1 is MNHNS and CDR2 SASEGT. This CDR3 has 17 residues. CDR3 loop: CASSLTGLAYSTDTQYF. CDR3 DNA: TGTGCCAGCAGCCTTACGGGACTAGCGTATAGCACAGATACGCAGTATTTT.

This clonotype has just a few counts. The CDR3 loop is CASSPGDQTNQFF. The CDR3 DNA reads TGTGCCAGCAGCCCAGGGGATCAGACAAACCAGTTCTTC. The gene calls are TRBV7-8 and TRBJ2-1, with D perhaps TRBD1 (6 bases). Germline values: CDR1 SGHVS, CDR2 FQNEAQ. This CDR3 has 13 amino acids. V lost 5 bases, J lost 13 bases, and 18 bases lay in between.

This clonotype was seen more than once but under ten times. The rearrangement uses TRBV4-1 and TRBJ2-3, with D unclear. Trimming left V 0 bases short and J 5 bases short, with 12 bases between. This CDR3 has 15 residues. CDR1 is MGHRA, CDR2 YSYEKL, per germline. This CDR3 reads CASSQDGPSGDTQYF. CDR3 in DNA: TGCGCCAGCAGCCAAGATGGGCCATCGGGAGATACGCAGTATTTT.

In its sample, this clonotype was seen a few times. The chain combines TRBV9 with TRBJ1-3; D uncertain. Germline loops: CDR1 SGDLS, CDR2 YYNGEE. With 0 bases removed from V and 0 bases from J, the gap between germline ends came to 13 bases. This CDR3 spans 17 amino acids. CDR3 amino acids: CASSVAFTAASGNTIYF. The CDR3 coding sequence is TGTGCCAGCAGCGTAGCGTTTACGGCGGCCTCTGGAAACACCATATATTTT.

This clonotype was detected many times. This chain joins TRBV6-5 and TRBJ2-1, with a weak D call TRBD2 (5 bases). V dropped 0 bases and J dropped 4 bases, with 10 bases sitting between them. The CDR3 runs to 15 residues. Germline loops: CDR1 MNHEY, CDR2 SVGAGI. The CDR3 region is CASSYSREKYNEQFF. The DNA of the CDR3 is TGTGCCAGCAGTTACTCGAGGGAAAAATACAATGAGCAGTTCTTC.

This chain links TRBV20-1 with TRBJ2-3, with 11 bases lining up with TRBD2. Looked up from germline, CDR1 is DFQATT and CDR2 is SNEGSKA (reference sequence). The J segment lost 0 bases and the V segment lost 3 bases, leaving 11 bases of the junction unmatched. The CDR3 is 18 residues long. CDR3 bases: TGCAGTGCTAGTCCCCCGGGACTAGCGGCCGTGAGCACAGATACGCAGTATTTT. Protein product: CSASPPGLAAVSTDTQYF.

This clonotype was recorded many times. The chain carries TRBV29-1 and TRBJ2-1; TRBD2 might be the D (5 bases). CDR3 size: 13 residues. Germline CDR1 SQVTM, CDR2 ANQGSEA. Trimming shortened V by 6 bases and J by 8 bases, and 17 bases separated the two germline ends. The CDR3 reads CSVLKGVTHEQFF. DNA of the CDR3: TGCAGCGTCCTGAAGGGAGTAACTCATGAGCAGTTCTTC.

This clonotype was recorded many times. This chain uses TRBV28 with TRBJ2-7; 14 nucleotides align to TRBD2. V lost 5 bases, J lost 7 bases, and 4 bases stayed unmatched. CDR3 length equals 14 residues. From germline, CDR1 is MDHEN and CDR2 SYDVKM. The DNA of the CDR3 is TGTGCCAGCAGTGGGACTAGCGGGAGCGGTGAGCAGTACTTC. The encoded protein is CASSGTSGSGEQYF.

This clonotype was seen repeatedly, ten times or more. This rearrangement joins TRBV20-1 to TRBJ1-2, with 7 bases identical to TRBD1. Per germline, CDR1 DFQATT and CDR2 SNEGSKA (reference sequence). V lost 3 bases and J lost 4; bases outside the gene matches: 8. The CDR3 sequence is 14 residues long. In DNA form, the CDR3 reads TGCAGTGCTAGCCCGGGACAGATCATCTATGGCTACACCTTC. Its translation is CSASPGQIIYGYTF.

The table lists this clonotype with a few counts. V and J are TRBV9 and TRBJ2-1; 9 bases are a match to TRBD1. The CDR3 runs to 16 residues. J gave up 1 base and V 3 bases, and 5 bases lay outside the gene matches. Germline loops: CDR1 SGDLS, CDR2 YYNGEE. CDR3 nucleotides: TGTGCCAGCAGCGGGACAGGGGATAATTCCTACAATGAGCAGTTCTTC. Protein: CASSGTGDNSYNEQFF.

V usage is TRBV20-1 and J usage is TRBJ2-3; perhaps TRBD1 as D (6 bases). Germline loops: CDR1 DFQATT, CDR2 SNEGSKA (reference sequence). V gave up 3 bases and J gave up 6 bases, with 13 bases separating them. This CDR3 has 13 amino acids. CDR3 bases: TGCAGTGCTAGTATGGGGGCGAGGGATACGCAGTATTTT. Protein product: CSASMGARDTQYF.

The rearrangement joins TRBV16 to TRBJ2-1; possibly TRBD2 for D (5 bases). Trimming took off 0 bases at V and 4 bases at J, with 13 bases between the two ends. The length of the CDR3 is 16 residues. CDR1 is KGHSY, CDR2 FQNENV, per germline. The CDR3 here is CASSQSLALIYNEQFF. CDR3 coding DNA: TGTGCCAGCAGCCAATCTTTAGCGCTAATATACAATGAGCAGTTCTTC.

In DNA form, the CDR3 reads TGTGCCAGTAGACTAGGGACCCTAATCACTGGCTACACCTTC. Its translation: CASRLGTLITGYTF. The V and J genes are TRBV19 and TRBJ1-2; a possible D gene is TRBD1 (5 bases). CDR1 and CDR2 from the germline V gene are LNHDA and SQIVND (reference sequence). The CDR3 has 14 residues. Between the trimmed V and J ends, which lost 6 bases and 7 bases, there was a span of 18 bases.

This chain links TRBV7-9 with TRBJ2-5; D is unclear. Trimming removed 11 bases at V and 5 bases at J, with 18 bases between. CDR1 is SEHNR, CDR2 FQNEAQ, per germline (reference sequence). CDR3 length: 13 residues. CDR3 coding DNA: TGTGCCGGCGCAACGACCGGCAAGGAGACCCAGTACTTC. This gives the protein CAGATTGKETQYF.

This clonotype has at least ten counts. V and J are TRBV4-3 and TRBJ2-1; the D gene is possibly TRBD2 (6 bases). The CDR3 has 15 amino acids. Trimming removed 4 bases from V and 5 bases from J, with 15 bases in between. The germline CDR1 and CDR2 sequences are LGHNA and YSLEER. The CDR3 DNA follows: TGCGCCAGCAGCCCCGATACCGGGACTCACAATGAGCAGTTCTTC. Translated: CASSPDTGTHNEQFF.

This clonotype was recorded many times. The chain uses TRBV21-1 and TRBJ2-7; the table assigns TRBD2, which was not confirmed against the DNA. TRBV21-1 is shown as a pseudogene. CDR3 size: 14 residues. As DNA, the CDR3 is TGTGCCAGTTCCGAGGGATCCAGCTCCTACGAGCAGTACTTC. Translation gives CASSEGSSSYEQYF.

This clonotype has a handful of counts. The genes are TRBV7-2 and TRBJ1-1; TRBD1 is a possible D gene (5 bases). Germline assignment: CDR1 SGHTA and CDR2 FQGNSA. The CDR3 runs 16 residues. Deletions cut 6 bases from V and 6 bases from J, with 23 bases between. The CDR3 loop is CASRHTSGRARPEAFF. CDR3 nucleotides: TGTGCCAGCAGACATACGTCGGGCAGGGCGAGGCCTGAAGCTTTCTTT.

This clonotype was seen more than once but under ten times. The chain couples TRBV4-1 to TRBJ2-1, with D perhaps matching TRBD2 (5 bases). Trimming stripped 5 bases from V and 8 bases from J, with 19 bases between. The CDR3 contains 15 residues. Germline V gene lookup returns CDR1 MGHRA and CDR2 YSYEKL. CDR3 loop: CASSTPGGPRDEQFF. In nucleotides, the CDR3 is TGCGCCAGCAGCACCCCCGGAGGCCCCCGCGATGAGCAGTTCTTC.